These 5 T cell receptor beta chains came from one sample sequenced in a study of blood T cell repertoires in COVID-19. This table comes from immunoSEQ multiplex PCR, and its TCRdb copy is limited to in-frame clones, with some not included. The sample includes over 200,000 clones, less than 90% of them seen just once. Specimen: PBMCs or T cells enriched from blood (not recorded which). Receptor source: a woman between 50 and 59 years old in a cohort exposed to, infected with or recovered from COVID-19 (not recorded which).

J is TRBJ1-1 and V is TRBV5-1; 8 nucleotides line up with TRBD1. This CDR3 is 15 amino acids long. Trimming at V came to 0 bases and at J to 4 bases, leaving 5 bases not matched to a gene. Germline CDR1 reads SGHRS; CDR2 reads YFSETQ. The CDR3 here is CASSLVSGGFTEAFF. As DNA, the CDR3 is TGCGCCAGCAGCTTGGTTTCAGGGGGCTTCACTGAAGCTTTCTTT.

This clone was counted a few times. The rearrangement uses TRBV2 and TRBJ1-2; D might be TRBD1 (6 bases). CDR1 is SNHLY, CDR2 FYNNEI, per germline. V lost 7 bases and J lost 8, with 11 bases in between. The CDR3 spans 11 residues. In DNA, the CDR3 is TGTGCCAGCAACAGGGTCAGCGGCTACACCTTC. It codes for CASNRVSGYTF.

This chain joins TRBV5-1 and TRBJ1-2; maybe TRBD1 (6 bases). The germline gives CDR1 SGHRS, CDR2 YFSETQ. Trimming pared 1 base from V and 8 bases from J, leaving 15 bases between. The CDR3 sequence is 14 residues long. The CDR3 bases are TGCGCCAGCAGCTTGACAGGGAGGGTAGAAGGCTACACCTTC. Amino acid sequence: CASSLTGRVEGYTF.

V usage is TRBV4-3 and J usage is TRBJ1-2; 9 bases align to TRBD1. From germline, CDR1 is LGHNA and CDR2 YSLEER. The V segment lost 3 bases and the J segment 3 bases; nucleotides outside the gene matches: 2. CDR3 length equals 14 residues. The CDR3 protein is CASSQDRGYYGYTF. In nucleotides, the CDR3 is TGCGCCAGCAGCCAGGACAGGGGATACTATGGCTACACCTTC.

In its sample, this clone was seen once. The rearrangement links TRBV27 to TRBJ2-3; 12 bases agree with TRBD2. CDR1 is MNHEY and CDR2 is SMNVEV in the germline V gene (reference sequence). The CDR3 consists of 16 residues. With 0 bases clipped from V and 6 bases from J, the junction kept 4 bases outside the gene matches. This CDR3 is CASSLSASGGVDTQYF. CDR3 bases: TGTGCCAGCAGTTTATCGGCTAGCGGGGGGGTCGATACGCAGTATTTT.